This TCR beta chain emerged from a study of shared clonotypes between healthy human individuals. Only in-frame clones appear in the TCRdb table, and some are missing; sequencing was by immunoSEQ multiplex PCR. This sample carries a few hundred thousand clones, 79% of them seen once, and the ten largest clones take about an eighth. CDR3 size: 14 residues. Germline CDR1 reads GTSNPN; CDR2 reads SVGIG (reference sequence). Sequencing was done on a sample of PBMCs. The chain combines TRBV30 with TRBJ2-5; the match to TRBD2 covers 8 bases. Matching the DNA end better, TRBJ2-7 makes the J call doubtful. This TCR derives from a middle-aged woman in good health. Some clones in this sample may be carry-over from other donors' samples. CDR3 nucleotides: TGTGCCTGGAGTGACGGGAGGGCATGGTACGAGCAGTACTTC. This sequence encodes CAWSDGRAWYEQYF.